One sample yielded the 27 T cell receptor beta chains listed below, sequenced in a study of PD-L1 blockade in urothelial cancer. Here immunoSEQ multiplex PCR was the method, and the copy in TCRdb shows in-frame clones only, minus some. The sample carries 85,000 to 90,000 clones, around 90% recorded once. Time point here: pretreatment peripheral blood. The sequencing used PBMCs, collected around atezolizumab (anti-PD-L1) treatment. Receptors originate from a woman aged 80 or over with urothelial cancer.

The J gene is TRBJ2-6, the V gene TRBV5-1; TRBD1 aligns across 7 bases. Unmatched junction bases numbered 12, after V lost 6 bases and J lost 0 bases. The V gene's germline CDR1 is SGHRS and CDR2 YFSETQ. The CDR3 is made up of 18 amino acids. Here the CDR3 reads CASTHDRDTRSGANVLTF. The CDR3, as DNA: TGCGCCAGCACCCACGACAGGGATACCCGCTCTGGGGCCAACGTCCTGACTTTC. Full variable domain (remainder filled in from reference TRBV5-1 and TRBJ2-6): KAGVTQTPRYLIKTRGQQVTLSCSPISGHRSVSWYQQTPGQGLQFLFEYFSETQRNKGNFPGRFSGRQFSNSRSEMNVSTLELGDSALYLCASTHDRDTRSGANVLTFGAGSRLTVL.

This chain joins TRBV28 and TRBJ2-7, with D unclear. Germline V gene lookup returns CDR1 MDHEN and CDR2 SYDVKM. V was cut by 7 bases and J by 3 bases, with 10 bases left in between. There are 12 residues in the CDR3. The CDR3 region has the DNA TGTGCCAGCAACCAAAACAGCTACGAGCAGTACTTC. It is translated as CASNQNSYEQYF.

V and J are TRBV5-4 and TRBJ1-1, with TRBD1 matching over 8 bases. The germline V gene has CDR1 SGHNT and CDR2 YYREEE (reference sequence). The V and J ends lost 5 bases and 5 bases, in that order; junction bases with no gene match: 11. The CDR3 contains 15 residues. DNA for the CDR3: TGTGCCAGCAGTTCATTACAGGGGGGATGGACTGAAGCTTTCTTT. Translated: CASSSLQGGWTEAFF.

The chain employs TRBV6-1 and TRBJ2-1; 11 bases map to TRBD2. CDR3 length: 17 amino acids. CDR1 and CDR2 from the germline V gene are MNHNS and SASEGT. V shed 3 bases, J shed 8 bases, and the junction held 12 bases outside the gene matches. The CDR3 loop reads CASSDPRTSGPRDEQFF. The DNA for the CDR3 is TGTGCCAGCAGTGACCCTAGGACTAGCGGGCCTAGAGATGAGCAGTTCTTC.

The chain has TRBV5-1 and TRBJ1-2, with TRBD1 matching 7 bases. This CDR3 is 16 amino acids long. CDR1 and CDR2 (germline): SGHRS, YFSETQ. V lost 4 bases to trimming and J lost 1 base; unmatched junction nucleotides: 10. CDR3 nucleotide sequence: TGCGCCAGCAGCCCGGGACAGCCTAGAGGTAACTATGGCTACACCTTC. Its translation is CASSPGQPRGNYGYTF.

V is TRBV2 and J is TRBJ1-1; D possibly corresponds to TRBD1 (6 bases). The CDR3 spans 13 residues. Trimming removed 7 bases from V and 1 base from J, with 10 bases in between. The germline V gene encodes CDR1 SNHLY and CDR2 FYNNEI. The CDR3 nucleotides are TGTGCCAGCACCCGGACAGAGAACACTGAAGCTTTCTTT. This encodes CASTRTENTEAFF.

The rearrangement uses TRBV5-1 and TRBJ2-5; D is unresolved. This CDR3 is built from 14 residues. Trimming stripped 0 bases from V and 7 bases from J, with 13 bases between. The germline CDR1 and CDR2 sequences are SGHRS and YFSETQ. For the CDR3, the DNA is TGCGCCAGCAGCTTGGCTGTGTTTTCGGTGACCCAGTACTTC. Protein product: CASSLAVFSVTQYF.

V usage is TRBV6-1 and J usage is TRBJ2-5; 7 bases agree with TRBD2. The CDR3 length is 15 residues. Trimming cost V 7 bases and J 5 bases; bases outside gene matches: 13. The germline V gene encodes CDR1 MNHNS and CDR2 SASEGT. CDR3 nucleotide sequence: TGTGCCAGCAACTTGGGAGGGAGGGCCGCGGAGACCCAGTACTTC. Its protein product is CASNLGGRAAETQYF.

The CDR3 DNA is TGTGCCAGCAGTATGTCCCTCCCGAACACTGAAGCTTTCTTT. Encoded protein: CASSMSLPNTEAFF. This chain uses TRBV2 with TRBJ1-1; D is unclear. With 5 bases removed from V and 1 base from J, the gap between germline ends came to 11 bases. CDR3 length: 14 amino acids. Looked up from germline, CDR1 is SNHLY and CDR2 is FYNNEI.

The rearrangement uses TRBV7-2 and TRBJ2-5, with a possible D match to TRBD1 (6 bases). Trimming removed 5 bases from V and 1 base from J, with 14 bases in between. CDR1 and CDR2 from the germline V gene are SGHTA and FQGNSA. The CDR3 has 15 amino acids. In DNA form, the CDR3 reads TGTGCCAGCAGCCGGACAGTTGAGAGCCAAGAGACCCAGTACTTC. This sequence encodes CASSRTVESQETQYF.

The rearrangement joins TRBV7-9 to TRBJ2-3; tentative D call: TRBD1 (6 bases). Germline loops: CDR1 SEHNR, CDR2 FQNEAQ (reference sequence). Trimming left V 3 bases short and J 3 bases short, with 10 bases between. This CDR3 region has 14 residues. The DNA for the CDR3 is TGTGCCAGCAGCTTCCAGGGGCGGACAGATACGCAGTATTTT. This gives the protein CASSFQGRTDTQYF.

This chain uses TRBV15 with TRBJ1-2; no clear D. Trimming took off 2 bases at V and 4 bases at J, with 11 bases between the two ends. The CDR3 spans 14 residues. Germline CDR1 and CDR2: LNHNV and YYDKDF (reference sequence). As DNA, the CDR3 is TGTGCCACCAGCAGACCGACAAGTACCTATGGCTACACCTTC. Translated, it gives CATSRPTSTYGYTF.

The chain couples TRBV7-9 to TRBJ2-6; 9 bases are shared with TRBD1. This CDR3 comprises 18 residues. After removal of 5 bases from V and 2 bases from J, the junction contained 10 bases not matched to a gene. The germline V gene has CDR1 SEHNR and CDR2 FQNEAQ (reference sequence). CDR3 amino acids: CASSPGGQGKTGANVLTF. CDR3 nucleotide sequence: TGTGCCAGCAGCCCCGGTGGACAGGGGAAGACTGGGGCCAACGTCCTGACTTTC. Filled out from reference TRBV7-9 and TRBJ2-6, the complete variable domain reads DTGVSQNPRHKITKRGQNVTFRCDPISEHNRLYWYRQTLGQGPEFLTYFQNEAQLEKSRLLSDRFSAERPKGSFSTLEIQRTEQGDSAMYLCASSPGGQGKTGANVLTFGAGSRLTVL.

The sample holds one count of this clone. The V call is TRBV9, the J call TRBJ2-5, with D maybe TRBD1 (6 bases). There are 15 residues in the CDR3. The germline CDR1 and CDR2 sequences are SGDLS and YYNGEE. Trimming stripped 4 bases from V and 2 bases from J, with 15 bases between. For the CDR3, the DNA is TGTGCCAGCAGCACCCCGACAGGCGGTCAAGAGACCCAGTACTTC. This codes for CASSTPTGGQETQYF.

This chain connects TRBV6-6 to TRBJ1-5, with D tentatively TRBD1 (6 bases). The V and J ends lost 4 bases and 6 bases respectively, with 13 bases between them. In germline, CDR1 is MNHNY, CDR2 SVGAGI (reference sequence). The CDR3 is 14 residues long. The CDR3 nucleotides are TGTGCCAGCAGTTCCGGACAGCGGAGTCAGCCCCAGCATTTT. Its translation is CASSSGQRSQPQHF.

This chain uses TRBV6-6 with TRBJ1-2; 9 positions agree with TRBD1. The V gene's germline CDR1 is MNHNY and CDR2 SVGAGI (reference sequence). After removal of 5 bases from V and 2 bases from J, the junction contained 3 bases not matched to a gene. The CDR3 is 14 amino acids. The CDR3 region is CASSIGTGNYGYTF. As DNA, the CDR3 is TGTGCCAGCAGTATCGGGACAGGGAACTATGGCTACACCTTC.

This clone was observed a single time. The chain has TRBV27 and TRBJ1-2, with 9 bases lining up with TRBD1. There are 14 residues in the CDR3. Germline V gene sequence: CDR1 MNHEY, CDR2 SMNVEV (reference sequence). V was pared by 4 bases and J by 7 bases, with 7 bases of the junction left unmatched. CDR3 coding DNA: TGTGCCAGCAGTTGGGCGGGACAGGGTAGTGGCTACACCTTC. Encoded protein: CASSWAGQGSGYTF.

The V gene is TRBV4-2, the J gene TRBJ2-1; 11 bases align to TRBD2. V was clipped by 4 bases and J by 8 bases; unmatched bases: 10. Per the germline V gene, CDR1 is LGHNA and CDR2 is YNFKEQ. The CDR3 length is 16 residues. CDR3 sequence: CASSRPTSGSRDEQFF. DNA for the CDR3: TGTGCCAGCAGCCGACCCACTAGCGGGAGTCGCGATGAGCAGTTCTTC.

J is TRBJ1-2 and V is TRBV2; 7 bases agree with TRBD1. Unmatched junction bases numbered 7, after V lost 6 bases and J lost 0 bases. Germline V gene lookup returns CDR1 SNHLY and CDR2 FYNNEI. The CDR3 totals 15 residues. The CDR3 DNA is TGTGCCAGCAGAGGGACAGACGCAACTAACTATGGCTACACCTTC. Translated: CASRGTDATNYGYTF.

The chain couples TRBV15 to TRBJ2-1, with 11 bases identical to TRBD2. Per the germline V gene, CDR1 is LNHNV and CDR2 is YYDKDF (reference sequence). The CDR3 length is 19 residues. V shed 5 bases, J shed 0 bases, and the junction held 12 bases outside the gene matches. CDR3 DNA sequence: TGTGCCACCAGCTCATTGGGGGGGACTAGCGGCTACTCCTACAATGAGCAGTTCTTC. The encoded protein is CATSSLGGTSGYSYNEQFF.

The CDR3 here is CAIRNRDSYEQYF. CDR3 coding DNA: TGTGCCATCAGGAACCGGGACAGTTACGAGCAGTACTTC. V is TRBV10-3 and J is TRBJ2-7; TRBD1 matches 7 bases. Germline CDR1 is ENHRY and CDR2 is SYGVKD. The junction had 6 bases not matched to a gene; V was cut back by 6 bases and J by 4 bases. The length of the CDR3 is 13 residues.

The chain is built from TRBV5-1 and TRBJ2-7; 11 bases match TRBD2. The CDR3 is 16 amino acids. Germline CDR1 and CDR2: SGHRS and YFSETQ. The V and J ends lost 4 bases and 3 bases, in that order; junction bases with no gene match: 9. CDR3 loop: CASSHQATSGNYEQYF. The CDR3 bases are TGCGCCAGCAGCCATCAAGCGACTAGCGGGAACTACGAGCAGTACTTC.

This sequence joins TRBV6-5 and TRBJ2-7, with 12 bases lining up with TRBD2. Germline V gives CDR1 MNHEY, CDR2 SVGAGI. The CDR3 is 15 amino acids. The V and J ends lost 0 bases and 4 bases, in that order; junction bases with no gene match: 1. CDR3 DNA: TGTGCCAGCAGTTACTCTGGGACTAGCGGGTACGAGCAGTACTTC. This gives the protein CASSYSGTSGYEQYF.

The chain couples TRBV15 to TRBJ1-2, with a tentative D call TRBD1 (5 bases). Trimming left V 0 bases short and J 5 bases short, with 10 bases between. CDR3 size: 14 residues. Per germline, CDR1 LNHNV and CDR2 YYDKDF (reference sequence). This CDR3 is CATSREGPNYGYTF. DNA for the CDR3: TGTGCCACCAGCAGAGAGGGGCCAAATTATGGCTACACCTTC.

In its sample, this clone was seen once. The chain links TRBV7-8 to TRBJ2-7; D is unresolved. Trimming removed 1 base from V and 1 base from J, with 11 bases in between. The germline gives CDR1 SGHVS, CDR2 FQNEAQ. The CDR3 is 15 residues long. CDR3 amino acids: CASSLGAFPSYEQYF. The CDR3 bases are TGTGCCAGCAGCTTAGGGGCTTTTCCTTCCTACGAGCAGTACTTC.

This chain connects TRBV10-3 to TRBJ2-2; 8 bases line up with TRBD2. CDR3 length: 16 amino acids. V was clipped by 0 bases and J by 7 bases; unmatched bases: 7. The V gene's germline CDR1 is ENHRY and CDR2 SYGVKD. CDR3 in amino acids: CAISESGSGRDGELFF. CDR3 in DNA: TGTGCCATCAGTGAGTCGGGGAGCGGGAGAGACGGGGAGCTGTTTTTT.

The chain uses TRBV10-3 and TRBJ2-7; D uncertain. V was pared by 6 bases and J by 2 bases, with 14 bases between. The germline V gene has CDR1 ENHRY and CDR2 SYGVKD. The CDR3 sequence is 14 residues long. The CDR3 region is CAISPLTVTYEQYF. Here the CDR3 DNA reads TGTGCCATCAGCCCCTTAACGGTGACCTACGAGCAGTACTTC.